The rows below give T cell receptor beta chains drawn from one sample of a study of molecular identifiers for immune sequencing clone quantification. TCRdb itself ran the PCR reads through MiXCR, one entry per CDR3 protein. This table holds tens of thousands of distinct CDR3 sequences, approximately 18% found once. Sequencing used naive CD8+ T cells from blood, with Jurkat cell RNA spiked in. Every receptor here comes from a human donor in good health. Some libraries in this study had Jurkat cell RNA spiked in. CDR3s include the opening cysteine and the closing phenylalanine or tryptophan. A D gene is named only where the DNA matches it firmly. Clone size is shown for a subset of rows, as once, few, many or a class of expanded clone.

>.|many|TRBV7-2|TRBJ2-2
TGTGCCAGCAGCTTTGGTGTTTACACCGGGGAGCTGTTTTTT
CASSFGVYTGELFF
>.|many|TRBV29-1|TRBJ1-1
TGCAGCGTCTTCGGATTGTACACTGAAGCTTTCTTT
CSVFGLYTEAFF
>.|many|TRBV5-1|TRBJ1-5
TGCGCCAGCAGCTTGGCGACCGGGTCTGGCCAGCCCCAGCATTTT
CASSLATGSGQPQHF
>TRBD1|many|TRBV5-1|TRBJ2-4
TGCGCCAGCAGCGTCCGGGGACAGGATCTAAACATTCAGTACTTC
CASSVRGQDLNIQYF
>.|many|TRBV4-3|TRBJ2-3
TGCGCCAGCAGCCGTGGCTCCCGTTTCACAGATACGCAGTATTTT
CASSRGSRFTDTQYF
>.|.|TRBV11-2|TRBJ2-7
TGTGCCAGCGGGACCCGGGGGTCCTACGAGCAGTACTTC
CASGTRGSYEQYF
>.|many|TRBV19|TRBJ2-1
TGTGCCAGTACCCTACAACTAGCCTCCTACAATGAGCAGTTCTTC
CASTLQLASYNEQFF
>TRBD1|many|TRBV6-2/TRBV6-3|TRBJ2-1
TGTGCCAGCAGATCTAGACAGGGCAGGTGGAATGAGCAGTTCTTC
CASRSRQGRWNEQFF
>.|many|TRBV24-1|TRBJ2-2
TGTGCCACCAGCCGGTACGGGGACACCGGGGAGCTGTTTTTT
CATSRYGDTGELFF
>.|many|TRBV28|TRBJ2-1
TGTGCCAGCAGTTTATGGGGCGTTTCCTACAATGAGCAGTTCTTC
CASSLWGVSYNEQFF
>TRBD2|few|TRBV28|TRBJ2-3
TGTGCCAGCAGTTTCTCGAAGACTAGCGGGAACACAGATACGCAGTATTTT
CASSFSKTSGNTDTQYF
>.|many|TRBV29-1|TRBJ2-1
TGCAGCGTACCCGGACGGCTCCTCGGCGATGAGCAGTTCTTC
CSVPGRLLGDEQFF
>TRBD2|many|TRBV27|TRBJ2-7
TGTGCCAGCAGTTTATCAGCTAGCGGGAGTTTGTACTTC
CASSLSASGSLYF
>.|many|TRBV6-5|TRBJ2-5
TGTGCCAGCAGTTACCGCCCCACATACTCGGAGACCCAGTACTTC
CASSYRPTYSETQYF
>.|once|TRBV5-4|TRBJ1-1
TGTGCCAGCAGGGCAGGGAGCACTGAAGCTTTCTTT
CASRAGSTEAFF
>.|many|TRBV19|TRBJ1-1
TGTGCCAGTAGTATCTCCAGGGGCTCGTTCGGAGCTTTCTTT
CASSISRGSFGAFF
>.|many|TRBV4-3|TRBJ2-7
TGCGCCAGCAGCCAAGAACTATTCACCTACGAGCAGTACTTC
CASSQELFTYEQYF
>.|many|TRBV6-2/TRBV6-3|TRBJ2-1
TGTGCCAGCAGTACCCAGGGCGGATTCCTTATAGAGGAGCAGTTCTTC
CASSTQGGFLIEEQFF
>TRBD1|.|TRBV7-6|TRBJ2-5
TGTGCCAGCAGCCCTCCCGGGACAGCCTTCCAAGAGACCCAGTACTTC
CASSPPGTAFQETQYF
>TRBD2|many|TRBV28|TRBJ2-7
TGTGCCAGCAGTTGGTTAGCGGGAGACGGATACGAGCAGTACTTC
CASSWLAGDGYEQYF
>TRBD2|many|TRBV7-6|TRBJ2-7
TGTGCCAGCAGTACCGGGACTAGCGGCAGCTACGAGCAGTACTTC
CASSTGTSGSYEQYF
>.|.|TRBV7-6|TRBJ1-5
TGTGCCAGCAGCTTACTATATCAGCCCCAGCATTTT
CASSLLYQPQHF
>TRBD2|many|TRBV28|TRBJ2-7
TGTGCCAGCACCTACTCAAGGGGACTAGTCTACGAGCAGTACTTC
CASTYSRGLVYEQYF
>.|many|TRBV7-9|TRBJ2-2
TGTGCCAGCAGCCATTCTGGACGGCACAACGGGGAGCTGTTTTTT
CASSHSGRHNGELFF
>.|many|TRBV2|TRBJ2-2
TGTGCCAGCTCTAAGGTGTCCGGGGAGCTGTTTTTT
CASSKVSGELFF
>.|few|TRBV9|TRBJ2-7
TGTGCCAGCAGCCCTGGTGGTCCCTACGAGCAGTACTTC
CASSPGGPYEQYF
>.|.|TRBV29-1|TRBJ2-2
TGCAGCGTACGGTCGGTGAACACCGGGGAGCTGTTTTTT
CSVRSVNTGELFF
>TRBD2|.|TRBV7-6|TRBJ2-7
TGTGCCAGCAGCTTAAAGGTAGCGGGAGTCGAGCAGTACTTC
CASSLKVAGVEQYF
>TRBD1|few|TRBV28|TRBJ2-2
TGTGCCAGCAGTTTGTACAGGGGCACCGGGGAGCTGTTTTTT
CASSLYRGTGELFF
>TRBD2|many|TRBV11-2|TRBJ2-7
TGTGCCAGCAGGGGACTAGCGGGAGAGCAGTACTTC
CASRGLAGEQYF
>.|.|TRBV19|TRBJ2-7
TGTGCCAGTAGTATTTTCGGGAGTTCCGCCTACGAGCAGTACTTC
CASSIFGSSAYEQYF
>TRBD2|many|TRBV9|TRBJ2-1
TGTGCCAGCACAGCTCGAAGTAGCGGGATTTACAATGAGCAGTTCTTC
CASTARSSGIYNEQFF
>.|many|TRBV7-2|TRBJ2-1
TGTGCCAGCAGCTGGGATTACAATGAGCAGTTCTTC
CASSWDYNEQFF
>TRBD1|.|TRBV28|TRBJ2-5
TGTGCCAGCAGTAACTGGGACAGACTACAAGAGACCCAGTACTTC
CASSNWDRLQETQYF
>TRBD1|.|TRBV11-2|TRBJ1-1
TGTGCCAGCAGCTTAGTGACAGGGTGGAACACTGAAGCTTTCTTT
CASSLVTGWNTEAFF
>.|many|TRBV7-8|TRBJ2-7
TGTGCCAGCAGCTTGGGCTGGCCGACGTCCTACGAGCAGTACTTC
CASSLGWPTSYEQYF
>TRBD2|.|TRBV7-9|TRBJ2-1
TGTGCCAGCAGTTTTTCACCGGGACTAGCGGAATCGCAGCAGTTCTTC
CASSFSPGLAESQQFF
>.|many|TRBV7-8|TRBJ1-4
TGTGCCAGCAGCTTTTCCGGGACTCCTGCAACTAATGAAAAACTGTTTTTT
CASSFSGTPATNEKLFF
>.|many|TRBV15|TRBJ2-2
TGTGCCACCAGCAGTGACAGGTCGAACACCGGGGAGCTGTTTTTT
CATSSDRSNTGELFF
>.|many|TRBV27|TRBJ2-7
TGTGCCAGCAGTTGGCGCGGGACGGGCTACGAGCAGTACTTC
CASSWRGTGYEQYF
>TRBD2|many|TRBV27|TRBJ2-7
TGTGCCAGCAGTTTACTCATCGCGGGACTAGAATACGAGCAGTACTTC
CASSLLIAGLEYEQYF
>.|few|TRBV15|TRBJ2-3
TGTGCCACCAGTCCCGTCCAAGACACGACGAACACAGATACGCAGTATTTT
CATSPVQDTTNTDTQYF
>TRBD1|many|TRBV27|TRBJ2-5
TGTGCCAGCAGGGGGACAGGGGGCTCGCGGACCCAGTACTTC
CASRGTGGSRTQYF
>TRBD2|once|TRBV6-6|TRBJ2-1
TGTGCCAGCGGACTAGCGGTTTACAATGAGCAGTTCTTC
CASGLAVYNEQFF
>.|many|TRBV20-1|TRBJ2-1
TGCAGTGCTAGAGCCCTAGAGAAAGTTAATGAGCAGTTCTTC
CSARALEKVNEQFF
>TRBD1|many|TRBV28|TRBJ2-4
TGTGCCAGCAGTGCCTCGGACAGGGTGGAGGGCATTCAGTACTTC
CASSASDRVEGIQYF
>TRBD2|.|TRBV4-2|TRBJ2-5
TGTGCCGGCAGCCAAGATGATCCGGGACTAGCGGTCCCTAAAGAGACCCAGTACTTC
CAGSQDDPGLAVPKETQYF